The clone carrying this T cell receptor beta chain showed up just a few times. No antigen is known for it. This record belongs to a study of blood T cells in healthy people across ages. A second 7 to 11 cycle PCR used barcoded and J-beta primers. A template-switch adaptor that had 12 random nucleotides put a tag on each cDNA molecule. A single record per CDR3 protein comes from TCRdb applying MiXCR to the 5' RACE reads. The sample yields about 680,000 distinct CDR3 sequences, approximately 49% seen once. Germline V gives CDR1 DFQATT, CDR2 SNEGSKA (reference sequence). The germline V and J ends were trimmed by 6 bases and 0 bases, with 6 bases remaining between them. The CDR3 is made up of 12 amino acids. Overall study results and limits: Estimates drawn from one million T cells were deemed to understate diversity. Long-lived donors had more naive CD4+ cells and higher diversity than aged donors. Naive T cell percentage strongly correlated with TCR beta diversity.

What was sequenced was blood. The TCR was taken from a woman between 55 and 75 years old in good health. The chain couples TRBV20-1 to TRBJ1-5; D not certain. As DNA, the CDR3 is TGCAGTGCCTTTTATAGCAATCAGCCCCAGCATTTT. Protein: CSAFYSNQPQHF.